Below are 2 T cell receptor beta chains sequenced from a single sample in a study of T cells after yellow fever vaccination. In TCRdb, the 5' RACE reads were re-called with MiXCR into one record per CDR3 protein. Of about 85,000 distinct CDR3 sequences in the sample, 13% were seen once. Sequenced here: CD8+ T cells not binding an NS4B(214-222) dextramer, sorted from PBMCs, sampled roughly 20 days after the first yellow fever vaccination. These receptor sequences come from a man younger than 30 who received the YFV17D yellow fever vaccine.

The CDR3 sequence is CASSIGGADTQYF. CDR3 nucleotide sequence: TGTGCCAGCAGCATCGGGGGGGCAGATACGCAGTATTTT. The V gene is TRBV6-2 or TRBV6-3, the J gene TRBJ2-3, with 8 bases that match TRBD2. J gave up 4 bases and V 6 bases, and 3 bases lay outside the gene matches. Per germline, CDR1 MNHEY and CDR2 SVGEGT. This CDR3 spans 13 amino acids.

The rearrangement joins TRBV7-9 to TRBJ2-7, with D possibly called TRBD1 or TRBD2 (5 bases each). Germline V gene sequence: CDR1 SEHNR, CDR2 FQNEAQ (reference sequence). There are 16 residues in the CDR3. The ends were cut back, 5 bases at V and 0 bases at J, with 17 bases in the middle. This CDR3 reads CASSPSWGRGSYEQYF. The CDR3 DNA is TGTGCCAGCAGCCCGTCGTGGGGACGGGGCTCCTACGAGCAGTACTTC. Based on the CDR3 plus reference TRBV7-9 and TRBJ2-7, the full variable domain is DTGVSQNPRHKITKRGQNVTFRCDPISEHNRLYWYRQTLGQGPEFLTYFQNEAQLEKSRLLSDRFSAERPKGSFSTLEIQRTEQGDSAMYLCASSPSWGRGSYEQYFGPGTRLTVT.